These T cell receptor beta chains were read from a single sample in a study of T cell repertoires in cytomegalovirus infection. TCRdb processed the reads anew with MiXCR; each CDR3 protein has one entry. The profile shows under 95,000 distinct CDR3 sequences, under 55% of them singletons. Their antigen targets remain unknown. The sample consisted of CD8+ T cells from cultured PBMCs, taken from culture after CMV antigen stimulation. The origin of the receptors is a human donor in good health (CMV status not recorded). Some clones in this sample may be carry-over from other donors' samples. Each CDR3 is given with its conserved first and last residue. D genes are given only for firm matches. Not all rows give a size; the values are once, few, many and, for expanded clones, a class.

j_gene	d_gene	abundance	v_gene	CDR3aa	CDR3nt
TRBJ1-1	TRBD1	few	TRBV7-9	CASSLDRERAFF	TGTGCCAGCAGCCTTGACAGGGAAAGAGCTTTCTTT
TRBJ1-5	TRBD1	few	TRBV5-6	CASSLRTGYSNQPQHF	TGTGCCAGCAGCTTACGGACAGGGTATAGCAATCAGCCCCAGCATTTT
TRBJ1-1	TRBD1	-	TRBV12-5	CASAPGWGRGLSTEAFF	TGTGCTAGTGCCCCCGGCTGGGGCAGGGGGTTGAGCACTGAAGCTTTCTTT
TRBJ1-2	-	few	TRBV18	CASSPPPGNDGYTF	TGTGCCAGCTCACCACCGCCGGGAAATGACGGCTACACCTTC
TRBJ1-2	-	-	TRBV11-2	CASSLTGDSNYGYTF	TGTGCCAGTAGCTTAACCGGTGATTCTAACTATGGCTACACCTTC
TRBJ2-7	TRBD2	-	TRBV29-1	CSVGEGSGYEQYF	TGCAGCGTTGGGGAGGGTTCTGGCTACGAGCAGTACTTC
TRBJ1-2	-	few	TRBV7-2	CASSLGEGLRDGYTF	TGTGCCAGCAGCTTAGGGGAGGGGCTCCGTGATGGCTACACCTTC
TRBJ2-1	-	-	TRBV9	CASSVAFGGYNEQFF	TGTGCCAGCAGCGTAGCGTTCGGGGGCTACAATGAGCAGTTCTTC
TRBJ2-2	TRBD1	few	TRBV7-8	CASSLGTGGSTGELFF	TGTGCCAGCAGCTTAGGGACAGGGGGAAGCACCGGGGAGCTGTTTTTT
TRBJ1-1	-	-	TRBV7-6	CASSTSQGEGVNTEAFF	TGTGCCAGCAGCACCTCTCAGGGAGAGGGGGTGAACACTGAAGCTTTCTTT
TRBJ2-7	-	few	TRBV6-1	CASKGGGGTYEQYF	TGTGCCAGCAAGGGAGGAGGAGGGACCTACGAGCAGTACTTC
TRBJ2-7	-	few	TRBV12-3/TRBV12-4	CASSPGRSYEQYF	TGTGCCAGCAGTCCGGGACGTTCCTACGAGCAGTACTTC
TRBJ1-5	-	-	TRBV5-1	CASSLTWGVNQPQHF	TGCGCCAGCAGCTTGACTTGGGGTGTTAATCAGCCCCAGCATTTT
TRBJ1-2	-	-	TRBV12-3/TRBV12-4	CASSLRHGGSGYTF	TGTGCCAGCAGTCTACGTCATGGGGGTAGCGGCTACACCTTC
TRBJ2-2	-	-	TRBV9	CASWSGAGELFF	TGTGCCAGCTGGTCAGGAGCCGGGGAGCTGTTTTTT
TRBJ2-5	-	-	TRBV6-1	CASSEEGLARAQYF	TGTGCCAGCAGTGAGGAGGGTTTGGCAAGGGCCCAGTACTTC
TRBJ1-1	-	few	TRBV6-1	CASSERLGALNTEAFF	TGTGCCAGCAGTGAACGGCTCGGGGCCCTGAACACTGAAGCTTTCTTT
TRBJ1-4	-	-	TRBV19	CASSKGTNEKLFF	TGTGCCAGTAGTAAAGGCACTAATGAAAAACTGTTTTTT
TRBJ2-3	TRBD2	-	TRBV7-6	CASSLTFRTSGGSSTDTQYF	TGTGCCAGCAGCTTGACCTTTCGGACTAGCGGGGGGTCTAGCACAGATACGCAGTATTTT
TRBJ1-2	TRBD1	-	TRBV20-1	CSARDRGYGYTF	TGCAGTGCTAGGGACAGGGGCTATGGCTACACCTTC
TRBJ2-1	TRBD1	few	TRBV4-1	CASSQDDRGHGAFNEQFF	TGCGCCAGCAGCCAAGATGATAGGGGGCACGGAGCTTTCAATGAGCAGTTCTTC